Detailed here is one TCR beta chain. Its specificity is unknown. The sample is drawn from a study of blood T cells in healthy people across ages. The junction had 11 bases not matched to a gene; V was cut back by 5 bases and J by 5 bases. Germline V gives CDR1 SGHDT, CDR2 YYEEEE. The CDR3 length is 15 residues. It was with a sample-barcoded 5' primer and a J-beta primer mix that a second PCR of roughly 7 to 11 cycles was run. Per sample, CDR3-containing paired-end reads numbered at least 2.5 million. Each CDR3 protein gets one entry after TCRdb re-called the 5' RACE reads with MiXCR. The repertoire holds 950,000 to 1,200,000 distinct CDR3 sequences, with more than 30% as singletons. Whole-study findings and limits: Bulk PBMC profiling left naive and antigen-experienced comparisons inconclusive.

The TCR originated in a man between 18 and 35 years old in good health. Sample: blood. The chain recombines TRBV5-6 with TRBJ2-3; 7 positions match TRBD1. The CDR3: CASRWKSPGGDTQYF. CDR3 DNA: TGTGCCAGCAGATGGAAATCCCCAGGGGGAGATACGCAGTATTTT.